These 24 T cell receptor beta chains share one sample of origin, sequenced in a study of T cells in localized non-small cell lung cancer. Libraries were prepared by immunoSEQ multiplex PCR; TCRdb keeps only in-frame clonotypes and omits some of them. Among around 33,000 clones listed, about four fifths were seen once. The sequences come from peripheral blood, collected before any cancer treatment. Source of these receptors: a male donor aged 60 or over with stage III squamous cell lung carcinoma.

In its sample, this clone was seen once. The chain has TRBV19 and TRBJ2-5; D gene uncertain. CDR3 length equals 11 residues. V lost 4 bases and J lost 3, with 3 bases in between. Germline CDR1 reads LNHDA; CDR2 reads SQIVND (reference sequence). The CDR3 nucleotides are TGTGCCAGTAGTACAGAAGAGACCCAGTACTTC. Amino acid sequence: CASSTEETQYF. The full variable domain, in which reference TRBV19 and TRBJ2-5 provide the parts outside the CDR3, is DGGITQSPKYLFRKEGQNVTLSCEQNLNHDAMYWYRQDPGQGLRLIYYSQIVNDFQKGDIAEGYSVSREKKESFPLTVTSAQKNPTAFYLCASSTEETQYFGPGTRLLVL.

The chain employs TRBV19 and TRBJ1-1; D is possibly TRBD1 (5 bases). V lost 5 bases to trimming and J lost 6 bases, with 19 bases between them. Germline loops: CDR1 LNHDA, CDR2 SQIVND (reference sequence). The length of the CDR3 is 15 residues. The CDR3 loop is CASSPPRKGLSEAFF. The CDR3 bases are TGTGCCAGTAGTCCTCCTCGAAAGGGGTTATCTGAAGCTTTCTTT.

The rearrangement uses TRBV6-1 and TRBJ2-5; 8 nucleotides line up with TRBD1. The CDR3 has 15 amino acids. V gave up 1 base and J gave up 1 base; unmatched junction bases: 2. Germline values: CDR1 MNHNS, CDR2 SASEGT. CDR3 nucleotide sequence: TGTGCCAGCAGTGAAGGCAGGGGGCGCCAAGAGACCCAGTACTTC. Its translation: CASSEGRGRQETQYF.

Comment on this clone: Other nucleotide sequences from this sample produce the same CDR3. V usage is TRBV6-1 and J usage is TRBJ1-5; no definite D call. CDR3 length: 14 amino acids. Deletions cut 1 base from V and 7 bases from J, with 11 bases between. The germline V gene has CDR1 MNHNS and CDR2 SASEGT. The CDR3 protein is CASSEGLSGQPQHF. The CDR3 DNA is TGTGCCAGCAGTGAAGGGTTGTCGGGGCAGCCCCAGCATTTT.

The rearrangement joins TRBV10-1 to TRBJ2-3; 8 bases match TRBD2. After removal of 3 bases from V and 8 bases from J, the junction contained 16 bases not matched to a gene. Germline V CDR1 and CDR2: WNHNN, SYGVQD (reference sequence). The CDR3 spans 17 residues. The CDR3 DNA follows: TGCGCCAGCAGTGACCCGTTGAGCGGGGGAGCCGTTGGTACGCAGTATTTT. Translation gives CASSDPLSGGAVGTQYF.

V gene TRBV30 combines with J gene TRBJ2-7; D call uncertain. Trimming left V 5 bases short and J 0 bases short, with 8 bases between. Germline CDR1 and CDR2: GTSNPN and SVGIG (reference sequence). There are 12 residues in the CDR3. CDR3 region: CAWDAGSYEQYF. DNA for the CDR3: TGTGCCTGGGACGCTGGCTCCTACGAGCAGTACTTC.

The rearrangement links TRBV4-1 to TRBJ1-4; no definite D call. This CDR3 contains 15 residues. The germline V and J ends were trimmed by 1 base and 3 bases, with 9 bases remaining between them. In germline, CDR1 is MGHRA, CDR2 YSYEKL. Written as DNA, the CDR3 is TGCGCCAGCAGCCAAGGTTCGATGGCTAATGAAAAACTGTTTTTT. This encodes CASSQGSMANEKLFF.

This rearrangement joins TRBV15 to TRBJ1-1; D gene ambiguous. Trimming left V 0 bases short and J 10 bases short, with 12 bases between. The CDR3 consists of 13 residues. Germline lookup yields CDR1 LNHNV and CDR2 YYDKDF (reference sequence). The CDR3 reads CATSRDGRTGAFF. CDR3 DNA: TGTGCCACCAGCAGAGATGGGCGTACGGGAGCTTTCTTT.

This chain links TRBV7-8 with TRBJ2-1; 9 nucleotides align to TRBD2. From germline, CDR1 is SGHVS and CDR2 FQNEAQ. The length of the CDR3 is 16 residues. The V and J ends lost 1 base and 7 bases, in that order; junction bases with no gene match: 8. CDR3 coding DNA: TGTGCCAGCAGCTTAGAGTTTGCGGGAGGGAGGAATGAGCAGTTCTTC. Amino acids: CASSLEFAGGRNEQFF.

V is TRBV5-4 and J is TRBJ2-7; possibly TRBD1 for D (5 bases). The V end was cut by 4 bases, the J end by 1 base, with 18 bases between. The CDR3 has 16 residues. CDR1 is SGHNT and CDR2 is YYREEE in the germline V gene (reference sequence). The CDR3 DNA reads TGTGCCAGCAGCCCCGGACACACGAAAGCGTCCTACGAGCAGTACTTC. Residues: CASSPGHTKASYEQYF.

The rearrangement joins TRBV7-9 to TRBJ1-5; D remains ambiguous. In germline, CDR1 is SEHNR, CDR2 FQNEAQ (reference sequence). The V gene lost 2 bases and the J gene lost 6 bases, with 5 bases spanning the gap. The CDR3 runs 12 residues. CDR3 sequence: CASSLNGQPQHF. The CDR3 bases are TGTGCCAGCAGCTTAAACGGTCAGCCCCAGCATTTT.

J is TRBJ1-1 and V is TRBV5-4; D is uncertain. This CDR3 has 13 residues. Germline CDR1 SGHNT, CDR2 YYREEE (reference sequence). V was trimmed by 4 bases and J by 1 base, leaving 8 bases between them. CDR3 sequence reads: CASSTEKNTEAFF. In DNA form, the CDR3 reads TGTGCCAGCAGCACAGAAAAGAACACTGAAGCTTTCTTT.

The rearrangement links TRBV5-4 to TRBJ2-2; D unresolved. The CDR3 runs 14 residues. Germline CDR1 SGHNT, CDR2 YYREEE (reference sequence). V shed 2 bases and J shed 6 bases, with 11 bases lying between them. The CDR3 DNA follows: TGTGCCAGCAGCTTTATTGGGATTTCCGGGGAGCTGTTTTTT. It is translated as CASSFIGISGELFF.

The chain has TRBV10-2 and TRBJ2-3; D not certain. V lost 8 bases and J lost 2, with 5 bases in between. Germline V gene lookup returns CDR1 WSHSY and CDR2 SAAADI. The CDR3 is made up of 11 amino acids. The CDR3, as DNA: TGCGCCAGCCGGATCACAGATACGCAGTATTTT. This encodes CASRITDTQYF.

J is TRBJ1-5 and V is TRBV5-1; the match to TRBD1 covers 8 bases. CDR3 length: 18 amino acids. CDR1 is SGHRS and CDR2 is YFSETQ in the germline V gene. V gave up 0 bases and J gave up 1 base; unmatched junction bases: 9. The DNA for the CDR3 is TGCGCCAGCAGCTTGGAGCCAGGGGGCCTTTTGAGCAATCAGCCCCAGCATTTT. Translating it yields CASSLEPGGLLSNQPQHF.

In its sample, this clone was seen a few times. This chain connects TRBV19 to TRBJ2-7; D is perhaps TRBD2 (5 bases). V lost 3 bases and J 3 bases, leaving 6 bases between the germline ends. This CDR3 is built from 12 residues. Per the germline V gene, CDR1 is LNHDA and CDR2 is SQIVND (reference sequence). CDR3 nucleotides: TGTGCCAGTAGTATCGGAGGCTACGAGCAGTACTTC. Translating it yields CASSIGGYEQYF.

The gene calls are TRBV5-4 and TRBJ2-3, with 10 bases identical to TRBD2. The CDR3 sequence is 17 residues long. Germline V gene data show CDR1 as SGHNT and CDR2 as YYREEE (reference sequence). Unmatched junction bases numbered 7, after V lost 1 base and J lost 2 bases. CDR3 in DNA: TGTGCCAGCAGCTTGCGGACTAGCGGAGGGGCCACAGATACGCAGTATTTT. Protein: CASSLRTSGGATDTQYF.

The chain employs TRBV5-4 and TRBJ2-7; no reliable D call. Trimming removed 0 bases at V and 0 bases at J, with 7 bases between. There are 14 residues in the CDR3. CDR1 is SGHNT, CDR2 YYREEE, per germline (reference sequence). The CDR3 region has the DNA TGTGCCAGCAGCTTGGCTCCACGCTCCTACGAGCAGTACTTC. Protein sequence: CASSLAPRSYEQYF. Combining the CDR3 with reference TRBV5-4 and TRBJ2-7 gives the whole variable domain ETGVTQSPTHLIKTRGQQVTLRCSSQSGHNTVSWYQQALGQGPQFIFQYYREEENGRGNFPPRFSGLQFPNYSSELNVNALELDDSALYLCASSLAPRSYEQYFGPGTRLTVT.

V is TRBV7-9 and J is TRBJ2-7, with TRBD1 matching 9 bases. The CDR3 covers 13 residues. CDR1 and CDR2 (germline): SEHNR, FQNEAQ (reference sequence). Trimming removed 5 bases from V and 3 bases from J; junction bases left unmatched: 2. CDR3 in amino acids: CASSPTGGYEQYF. DNA for the CDR3: TGTGCCAGCAGCCCGACAGGGGGCTACGAGCAGTACTTC.

V usage is TRBV6-6 and J usage is TRBJ2-5; D gene ambiguous. The V and J ends lost 2 bases and 2 bases respectively, with 3 bases between them. The CDR3 length is 12 residues. The germline gives CDR1 MNHNY, CDR2 SVGAGI (reference sequence). CDR3 sequence (DNA): TGTGCCAGCAGTTACCCGCAAGAGACCCAGTACTTC. Protein: CASSYPQETQYF.

V and J are TRBV7-8 and TRBJ2-1, with D tentatively TRBD2 (6 bases). The V gene lost 2 bases and the J gene lost 1 base, with 9 bases spanning the gap. The germline V gene encodes CDR1 SGHVS and CDR2 FQNEAQ. The CDR3 covers 15 residues. This CDR3 reads CASSLRRGSYNEQFF. In DNA, the CDR3 is TGTGCCAGCAGCTTAAGGCGGGGATCCTACAATGAGCAGTTCTTC.

Note on this clone: Other DNA sequences in the sample encode the same CDR3. This chain uses TRBV25-1 with TRBJ1-5, with D possibly being TRBD1 (5 bases). The CDR3 runs 13 residues. V lost 6 bases, J lost 6 bases, and 12 bases lay in between. CDR1 and CDR2 from the germline V gene are MGHDK and SYGVNS. The CDR3 coding sequence is TGTGCCAGCAGCGAGAGGGGATCTCAGCCCCAGCATTTT. This codes for CASSERGSQPQHF.

CDR3 in amino acids: CASSHRLTTNEKLFF. The CDR3 nucleotides are TGTGCCAGCAGCCATCGACTTACAACTAATGAAAAACTGTTTTTT. This chain uses TRBV14 with TRBJ1-4, with D uncertain. Germline V gene data show CDR1 as SGHDN and CDR2 as FVKESK. The V and J ends lost 3 bases and 0 bases respectively, with 8 bases between them. The CDR3 spans 15 residues. The entire variable domain, with the rest obtained from reference TRBV14 and TRBJ1-4, is as follows: EAGVTQFPSHSVIEKGQTVTLRCDPISGHDNLYWYRRVMGKEIKFLLHFVKESKQDESGMPNNRFLAERTGGTYSTLKVQPAELEDSGVYFCASSHRLTTNEKLFFGSGTQLSVL.

The chain employs TRBV11-2 and TRBJ1-3; no firm D call. CDR1 SGHAT and CDR2 FQNNGV come from the germline V gene. V was trimmed by 1 base and J by 0 bases, leaving 10 bases between them. CDR3 size: 16 residues. CDR3 nucleotides: TGTGCCAGCAGCTTAGGTCCCGGGAGCTCTGGAAACACCATATATTTT. This translates into CASSLGPGSSGNTIYF.